This T cell receptor beta chain was sequenced for a study of Ad26.COV2.S vaccination and SARS-CoV-2 variants. In the study overall: Vaccine-arm donor from the placebo-controlled COV1001 Ad26.COV2.S trial. Ad26.COV2.S was injected intramuscularly once or twice, 56 days apart.

As concerns this clone: What it binds is not known.

Whole-study results and caveats: Responses of spike-specific T cells (both CD8+ and CD4+) reportedly showed substantial breadth after vaccination.

Treatment noted: about 20 received Ad26.COV2.S at low or high dose, single or two shots; roughly five received placebo; per-sample allocation not given. Each sample was drawn 63 days after the first injection (of vaccine or placebo). Participants' vaccine, an Ad26 vector, delivered Wuhan-strain SARS-CoV-2 spike. The trim removed 4 bases at V and 4 bases at J, leaving 1 base unmatched. The CDR3 is 13 amino acids. CDR1 LGHDT and CDR2 YNNKEL come from the germline V gene (reference sequence). Clones were sequenced by immunoSEQ multiplex PCR, and TCRdb holds only the in-frame ones, with some missing. Of roughly 300,000 clones detected, roughly 89% appear once; the ten largest clones hold under 6%.

This specimen consisted of peripheral blood, obtained in a trial of Ad26.COV2.S vaccine versus placebo. The chain links TRBV3-1 (or the pseudogene TRBV3-2) to TRBJ2-7, with 10 bases fitting TRBD2. The clonotype comes from a person aged 18 to 65 who received the Ad26.COV2.S COVID-19 vaccine or a placebo. The CDR3 DNA sequence: TGTGCCAGCAGCCTAGCGGGAGGATACGAGCAGTACTTC. It yields the protein CASSLAGGYEQYF.